This TCR beta chain was identified during a study of immune evolution from preneoplasia to lung adenocarcinoma. The overall study: HLA loss of heterozygosity: roughly 7.5% AIS, under 19% MIA, about 30% ADC, none AAH. Study outcomes and limitations: Compared with EGFR-mutant or double wild-type lesions, KRAS-mutant nodules were more clonal. Clonality was highest in normal lung, lower in later-stage lesions apparently.

The V end was cut by 0 bases, the J end by 7 bases, with 10 bases between. Per germline, CDR1 GTSNPN and CDR2 SVGIG (reference sequence). The CDR3 is 13 residues long. Measured with immunoSEQ multiplex PCR; TCRdb has only the in-frame clones, and not every one. The repertoire holds some 9,900 clones, about four fifths seen once, with 4.8% in the top ten. Only a few counts were recorded for this clone. Its antigen is still unknown. Between the mid-2010s and the late 2010s, patients underwent resection in Japan or China. The sequenced material came from FFPE minimally invasive lung adenocarcinoma tissue. The source of this sequence is an older person with lung adenocarcinoma. The rearrangement joins TRBV30 to TRBJ1-5; D is ambiguous. The CDR3 sequence is CAWSVNPWQPQHF. CDR3 bases: TGTGCCTGGAGTGTAAATCCGTGGCAGCCCCAGCATTTT. Drawing the rest from reference TRBV30 and TRBJ1-5, the complete variable domain is SQTIHQWPATLVQPVGSPLSLECTVEGTSNPNLYWYRQAAGRGLQLLFYSVGIGQISSEVPQNLSASRPQDRQFILSSKKLLLSDSGFYLCAWSVNPWQPQHFGDGTRLSIL.